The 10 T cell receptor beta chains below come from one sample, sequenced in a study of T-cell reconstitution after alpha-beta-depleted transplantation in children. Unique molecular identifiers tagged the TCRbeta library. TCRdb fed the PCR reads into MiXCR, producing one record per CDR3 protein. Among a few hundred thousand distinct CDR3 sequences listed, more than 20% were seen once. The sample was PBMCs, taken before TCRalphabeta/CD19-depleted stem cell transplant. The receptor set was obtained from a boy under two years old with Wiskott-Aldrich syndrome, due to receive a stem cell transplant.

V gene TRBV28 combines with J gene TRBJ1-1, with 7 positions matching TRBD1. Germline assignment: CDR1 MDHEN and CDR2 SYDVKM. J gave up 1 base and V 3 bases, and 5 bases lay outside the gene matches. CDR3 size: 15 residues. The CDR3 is CASSLAGTENTEAFF. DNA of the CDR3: TGTGCCAGCAGTTTGGCCGGGACAGAGAACACTGAAGCTTTCTTT. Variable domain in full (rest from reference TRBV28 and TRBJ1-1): DVKVTQSSRYLVKRTGEKVFLECVQDMDHENMFWYRQDPGLGLRLIYFSYDVKMKEKGDIPEGYSVSREKKERFSLILESASTNQTSMYLCASSLAGTENTEAFFGQGTRLTVV.

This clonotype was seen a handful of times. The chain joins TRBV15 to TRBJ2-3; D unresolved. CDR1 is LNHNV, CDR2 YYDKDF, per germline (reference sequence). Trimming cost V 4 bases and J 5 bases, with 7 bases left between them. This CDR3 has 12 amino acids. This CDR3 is CATSIWGDTQYF. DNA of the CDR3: TGTGCCACCAGCATCTGGGGAGATACGCAGTATTTT.

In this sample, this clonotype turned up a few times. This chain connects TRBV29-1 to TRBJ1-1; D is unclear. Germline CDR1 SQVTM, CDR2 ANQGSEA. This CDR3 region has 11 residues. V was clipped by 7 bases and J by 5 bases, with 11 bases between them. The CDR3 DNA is TGCAGCGCCCGAGGGATGACTGAAGCTTTCTTT. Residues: CSARGMTEAFF.

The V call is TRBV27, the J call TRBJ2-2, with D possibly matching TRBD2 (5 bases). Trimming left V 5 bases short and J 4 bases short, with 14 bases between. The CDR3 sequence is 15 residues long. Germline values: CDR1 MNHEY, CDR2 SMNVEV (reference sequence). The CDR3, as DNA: TGTGCCAGCAGTCCCTATACCCGGGGCACCGGGGAGCTGTTTTTT. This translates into CASSPYTRGTGELFF.

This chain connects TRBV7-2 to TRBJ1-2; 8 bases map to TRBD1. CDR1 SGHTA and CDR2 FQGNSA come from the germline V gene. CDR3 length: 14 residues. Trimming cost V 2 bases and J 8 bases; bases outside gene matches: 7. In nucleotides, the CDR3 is TGTGCCAGCAGCTTAAGGCAGGGGGCTGTGGGCTACACCTTC. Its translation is CASSLRQGAVGYTF.

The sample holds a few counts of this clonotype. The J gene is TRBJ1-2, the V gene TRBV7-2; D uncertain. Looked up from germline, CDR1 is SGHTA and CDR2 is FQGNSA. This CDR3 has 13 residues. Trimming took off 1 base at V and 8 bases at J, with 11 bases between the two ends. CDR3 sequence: CASSLVGKSGYTF. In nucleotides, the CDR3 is TGTGCCAGCAGCTTAGTCGGAAAGTCGGGCTACACCTTC. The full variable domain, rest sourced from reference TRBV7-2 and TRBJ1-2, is GAGVSQSPSNKVTEKGKDVELRCDPISGHTALYWYRQSLGQGLEFLIYFQGNSAPDKSGLPSDRFSAERTGGSVSTLTIQRTQQEDSAVYLCASSLVGKSGYTFGSGTRLTVV.

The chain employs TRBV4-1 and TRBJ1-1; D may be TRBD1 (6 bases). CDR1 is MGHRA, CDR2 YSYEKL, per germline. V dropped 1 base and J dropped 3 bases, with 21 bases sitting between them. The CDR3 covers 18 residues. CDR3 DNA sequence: TGCGCCAGCAGCCAAGTGGTATCAGCCGGACAGCTGTACACTGAAGCTTTCTTT. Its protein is CASSQVVSAGQLYTEAFF.

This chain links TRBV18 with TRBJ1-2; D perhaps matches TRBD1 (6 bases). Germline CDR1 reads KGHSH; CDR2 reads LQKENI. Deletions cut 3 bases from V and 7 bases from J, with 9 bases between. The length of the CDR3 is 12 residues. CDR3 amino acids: CASSPSGVGYTF. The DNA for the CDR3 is TGTGCCAGCTCACCGTCAGGGGTTGGCTACACCTTC.

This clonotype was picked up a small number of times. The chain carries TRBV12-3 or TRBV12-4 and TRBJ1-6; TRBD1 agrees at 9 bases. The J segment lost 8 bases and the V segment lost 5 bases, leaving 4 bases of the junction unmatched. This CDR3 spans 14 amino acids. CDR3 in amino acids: CASSLTGGDSPLHF. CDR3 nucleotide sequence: TGTGCCAGCAGTCTGACAGGGGGTGATTCACCCCTCCACTTT.

The CDR3 here is CASSLAGTSGAFF. DNA of the CDR3: TGTGCCAGCAGTCTAGCCGGGACCTCGGGAGCTTTCTTT. The J gene is TRBJ1-1, the V gene TRBV27, with a weak D call TRBD1 (5 bases). Deletions cut 5 bases from V and 10 bases from J, with 17 bases between. The CDR3 contains 13 residues. Germline lookup yields CDR1 MNHEY and CDR2 SMNVEV (reference sequence).